This TCR beta chain was observed in a study of blood T cell repertoires in COVID-19 (dated by TCRdb to 2020 to 2022). Regarding the study in general: Samples from collaborators originated in the United States, Italy and Spain and spanned both the acute and convalescent phases of COVID-19. The repertoires were released in a freely available public database meant as a resource for research on the immune response to SARS-CoV-2. Nearly every sample came with metadata listing a de-identified subject ID, COVID-19 status, age in years and sex. Deeply sampled blood TCRbeta repertoires from subjects exposed to, actively infected with, or recovered from COVID-19 were included in the dataset. The material from the prospective study consisted of cDNA or gDNA derived from T cells, B-cell-depleted T cells, or PBMCs. Samples came from the ongoing ImmuneRACE study (first 160 participants) plus 1,254 subjects from 6 global collaborators. HLA class I and class II types, where available, came from metadata supplied by the sample provider rather than from assay-based typing. What the research found in general, with its limitations: How much clinical and demographic metadata was included differed by source and by participant, and the metadata was provided uncurated.

TCRbeta CDR3 regions were amplified from genomic DNA by means of the immunoSEQ Assay, a bias-controlled multiplex PCR. On the authors' methods: Within the assay, amplification of reference gene primers was used to estimate how many nucleated cells each sample contained. To quantify the absolute abundance of each unique TCRbeta CDR3 rearrangement, sequence reads were collapsed and filtered. For each sample, productive Simpson clonality was calculated as the square root of Simpson's diversity index over productive rearrangements. TCRdb retrieved this table from immuneACCESS and kept in-frame rearrangements only. Not all clones are present; in checked studies, unresolved V genes account for under half, and no reason is known for the remainder. V and J calls and clone size follow that table, whereas D and trimming were derived from the DNA. The sample records about 130,000 clones, 86% of which are singletons. The ten largest account for less than 4.5% of the sample.

A word on this clone: The antigen it binds to is not known. Base-call qualities are not available, and no considerably larger clone is one nucleotide away.

Enrolling through a virtual design, the prospective study's participants ranged in age from roughly 18 to 90 years and lived across approximately 25 United States geographic areas. In the prospective study, cohorts were assigned on the basis of participant-reported clinical history obtained from a screening survey and a study questionnaire. Recovered participants in ImmuneRACE Cohort 3 were defined as having two consecutive negative NP/OP PCR tests, clearance from a healthcare professional, or resolution of symptoms. In the prospective study, mobile phlebotomists collected whole blood, serum and a nasopharyngeal or oropharyngeal swab from each participant. Over an approximately 2-month period, participants in the prospective study had the option of providing additional blood draws and questionnaires. Prospective study blood samples were shipped either frozen or at room temperature before DNA extraction.

Its CDR3 holds 16 amino acids, cysteine through phenylalanine. Kept here is only the CDR3 DNA, which spans 48 bases and is read in frame from base 1. CDR1 MNHEY and CDR2 SVGAGI are derived from the germline V gene. Cut back by 1 base and 2 bases, the V and J ends lie 9 bases apart. This clonotype was obtained from a man aged 45-65 years who had recovered from COVID-19. The sample consisted of PBMCs or T cells enriched from blood (not recorded which). Recombination joined TRBV6-5 with TRBJ1-6; too little of a D gene remains to name it. The nucleotide sequence is TGTGCCAGCAGTTACTTGAGTCAACCCTATAATTCACCCCTCCACTTT. Its translation is CASSYLSQPYNSPLHF.